Shown below are 7 T cell receptor beta chains from a single sample sequenced in a study of early T cells in non-severe SARS-CoV-2 infection. TCRdb fed the 5' RACE reads into MiXCR, producing one record per CDR3 protein. The top ten clones hold under 7% of a sample with about 69,000 distinct CDR3 sequences, over 10% of them seen once. The source was whole blood, collected at baseline. These receptors all come from an adult who was a healthcare worker with PCR-confirmed SARS-CoV-2 infection or an uninfected control (not recorded which).

This clonotype showed up just once. A junction boundary mismatches the germline segment, possibly from a read error. This chain's CDR3 is CASRIGQVRSGANVLTF. The CDR3 nucleotides are TGTGCCAGTAGAATAGGGCAGGTCCGCTCTGGGGCCAACGTCCTGACTTTC. The chain joins TRBV19 to TRBJ2-6, with D hard to call. The CDR3 sequence is 17 residues long. Per germline, CDR1 LNHDA and CDR2 SQIVND (reference sequence).

The rearrangement uses TRBV5-4 and TRBJ1-3, with TRBD1 matching over 10 bases. V dropped 4 bases and J dropped 1; count of bases not matched to a gene: 5. There are 16 residues in the CDR3. Germline-derived CDR1 and CDR2 are SGHNT and YYREEE (reference sequence). In DNA, the CDR3 is TGTGCCAGCAGCGCCCCGGGACAGGGGTCTGGAAACACCATATATTTT. Encoded protein: CASSAPGQGSGNTIYF.

The sample holds a few counts of this clonotype. The chain carries TRBV6-6 and TRBJ2-2, with unresolved D. Germline V gene lookup returns CDR1 MNHNY and CDR2 SVGAGI (reference sequence). This CDR3 spans 15 amino acids. V lost 4 bases and J 0 bases, leaving 9 bases between the germline ends. DNA for the CDR3: TGTGCCAGCAGTTTTCAGGTCGCGAACACCGGGGAGCTGTTTTTT. Protein: CASSFQVANTGELFF.

This clonotype was counted only a few times. This chain uses TRBV14 with TRBJ2-7; 13 nucleotides match TRBD2. Trimming removed 3 bases from V and 6 bases from J; junction bases left unmatched: 5. This CDR3 is 15 amino acids long. Germline CDR1 reads SGHDN; CDR2 reads FVKESK. In nucleotides, the CDR3 is TGTGCCAGCAGCCAGTGGACTAGCGGGGGTTCCGAGCAGTACTTC. Protein: CASSQWTSGGSEQYF.

This clonotype was observed a few times. V gene TRBV12-3 or TRBV12-4 combines with J gene TRBJ1-6; D remains ambiguous. Between the trimmed V and J ends, which lost 7 bases and 13 bases, there was a span of 14 bases. The CDR3 has 12 residues. The CDR3 loop is CASTRNAGPLHF. In nucleotides, the CDR3 is TGTGCCAGCACCAGAAATGCGGGGCCCCTCCACTTT.

J is TRBJ1-1 and V is TRBV6-1, with D hard to call. Germline loops: CDR1 MNHNS, CDR2 SASEGT. The CDR3 is made up of 13 amino acids. Trimming shortened V by 2 bases and J by 0 bases, and 4 bases separated the two germline ends. CDR3 sequence reads: CASSETLNTEAFF. The DNA of the CDR3 is TGTGCCAGCAGTGAAACGTTGAACACTGAAGCTTTCTTT.

As to this clonotype: A junction boundary mismatches the germline segment, possibly from a read error. The rearrangement joins TRBV19 to TRBJ2-1; a possible D gene is TRBD1 (5 bases). The CDR3 is made up of 12 amino acids. From germline, CDR1 is LNHDA and CDR2 SQIVND (reference sequence). CDR3 loop: CASSMGTGSKVF. For the CDR3, the DNA is TGTGCCAGTAGTATGGGCACAGGTAGTAAAGTCTTC.